This paragraph reports one T cell receptor beta chain. Antigen: not known. This specimen belongs to a study of T cell responses to AZD1222 COVID-19 vaccine. General study results and limits: Clonal diversity may have been underestimated in mostly white British donors.

Profiling relied on immunoSEQ multiplex PCR, and the TCRdb table lists in-frame clones only, not all of them. The sample consists of more than 150,000 clones, approximately 87% of them appearing once. The CDR3 has 17 amino acids. Germline loops: CDR1 SGDLS, CDR2 YYNGEE. Trimming stripped 0 bases from V and 5 bases from J, with 20 bases between. The chain joins TRBV9 to TRBJ1-2, with D possibly matching TRBD1 (5 bases). Sequences were derived from peripheral blood, sampled on day 0 of MenACWY control vaccination. This receptor was obtained from an adult in good health. The CDR3 sequence is CASSVDLGREDRYGYTF. CDR3 bases: TGTGCCAGCAGCGTAGACTTGGGACGGGAGGATCGGTATGGCTACACCTTC. Based on the CDR3 plus reference TRBV9 and TRBJ1-2, the full variable domain is DSGVTQTPKHLITATGQRVTLRCSPRSGDLSVYWYQQSLDQGLQFLIQYYNGEERAKGNILERFSAQQFPDLHSELNLSSLELGDSALYFCASSVDLGREDRYGYTFGSGTRLTVV.